The sequence of this TCR beta chain was determined in a study of identical twins. MiXCR was run by TCRdb on the 5' RACE reads, yielding one entry per CDR3 protein. The sample contains 600,000 to 850,000 distinct CDR3 sequences, about 18% of which appear only once. Only a few counts were recorded for this clonotype. V lost 7 bases and J 6 bases, leaving 17 bases between the germline ends. This CDR3 has 14 residues. Germline values: CDR1 SGHAT, CDR2 FQNNGV. This same sample was also taken into another study, of T cells expressing NK-cell markers. That work states: Researchers report these clonotypes also headed the CD3+CD56-NKG2C+ fraction in a handful of donors.

The sequence came from a woman aged 18 to 35 in good health. Sequences were obtained from PBMCs. This chain uses TRBV11-2 with TRBJ2-3, with a possible D match to TRBD2 (6 bases). This CDR3 reads CASTRLVEGDTQYF. CDR3 sequence (DNA): TGTGCCAGCACTAGACTAGTCGAAGGGGATACGCAGTATTTT.